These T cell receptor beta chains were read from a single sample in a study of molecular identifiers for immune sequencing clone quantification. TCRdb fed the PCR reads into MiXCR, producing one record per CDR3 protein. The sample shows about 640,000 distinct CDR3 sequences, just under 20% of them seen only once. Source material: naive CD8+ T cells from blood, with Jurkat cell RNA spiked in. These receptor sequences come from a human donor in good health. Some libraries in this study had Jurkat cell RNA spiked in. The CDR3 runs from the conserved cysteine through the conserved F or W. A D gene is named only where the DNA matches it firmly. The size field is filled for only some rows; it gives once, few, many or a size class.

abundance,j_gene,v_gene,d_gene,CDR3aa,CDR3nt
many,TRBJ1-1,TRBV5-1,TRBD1,CASSLAGQKNTEAFF,TGCGCCAGCAGCTTGGCGGGACAGAAGAACACTGAAGCTTTCTTT
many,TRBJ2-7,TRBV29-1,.,CSARSGVPEQYF,TGCAGCGCCCGGTCGGGAGTCCCCGAGCAGTACTTC
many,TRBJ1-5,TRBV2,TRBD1,CATTQGESNQPQHF,TGTGCCACCACACAGGGGGAGAGCAATCAGCCCCAGCATTTT
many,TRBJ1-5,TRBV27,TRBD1,CASSLPDRVNQPQHF,TGTGCCAGCAGTTTACCGGACAGGGTAAATCAGCCCCAGCATTTT
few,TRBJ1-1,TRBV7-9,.,CASSLFDRGGTEAFF,TGTGCCAGCTCTCTTTTTGACCGGGGGGGCACTGAAGCTTTCTTT
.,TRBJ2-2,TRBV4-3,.,CASSQDRLVPGELFF,TGCGCCAGCAGCCAAGATCGGTTGGTTCCCGGGGAGCTGTTTTTT
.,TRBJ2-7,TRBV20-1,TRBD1,CSAKVGGGLSGCEQYF,TGCAGTGCTAAAGTAGGGGGCGGTTTAAGTGGGTGCGAGCAGTACTTC
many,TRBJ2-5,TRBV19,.,CASSIRSGQETQYF,TGTGCCAGTAGTATACGGTCAGGGCAAGAGACCCAGTACTTC
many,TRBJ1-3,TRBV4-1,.,CASSRGRGNTIYF,TGCGCCAGCAGCCGTGGGAGGGGAAACACCATATATTTT
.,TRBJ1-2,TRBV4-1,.,CASSQVNARDGYTF,TGCGCCAGCAGCCAAGTAAACGCCAGGGATGGCTACACCTTC
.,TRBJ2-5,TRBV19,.,CASGGPYQETQYF,TGTGCCAGTGGTGGTCCCTACCAAGAGACCCAGTACTTC
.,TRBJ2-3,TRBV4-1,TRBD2,CASSQANGRALTDMQYF,TGCGCCAGCAGCCAGGCGAACGGGAGGGCCCTCACAGATATGCAGTATTTT
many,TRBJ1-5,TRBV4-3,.,CASSQERDRHNSNQPQHF,TGCGCCAGCAGCCAAGAGAGAGACAGGCATAACAGCAATCAGCCCCAGCATTTT
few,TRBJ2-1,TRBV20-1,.,CSARLGQPDNEQFF,TGCAGTGCTAGGTTGGGGCAGCCAGACAATGAGCAGTTCTTC
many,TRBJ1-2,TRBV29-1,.,CSVEEDKVYGYTF,TGCAGCGTTGAAGAGGACAAGGTCTATGGCTACACCTTC
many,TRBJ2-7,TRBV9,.,CASSPDGTSFYEQYF,TGTGCCAGCAGCCCTGACGGGACCTCCTTCTACGAGCAGTACTTC
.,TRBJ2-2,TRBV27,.,CASSLLEGLDTGELFF,TGTGCCAGCAGTTTACTCGAGGGTTTGGACACCGGGGAGCTGTTTTTT
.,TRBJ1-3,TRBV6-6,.,CASSYVSAAENTIYF,TGTGCCAGCAGTTACGTATCAGCGGCTGAAAACACCATATATTTT
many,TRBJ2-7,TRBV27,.,CASSLTASYEQYF,TGTGCCAGCAGCTTGACGGCTAGCTACGAGCAGTACTTC
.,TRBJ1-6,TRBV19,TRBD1,CASGQDANNSPLHF,TGTGCCAGTGGACAGGACGCGAATAATTCACCCCTCCACTTT
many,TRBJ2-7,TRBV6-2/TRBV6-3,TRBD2,CASSYSRLASSYEQYF,TGTGCCAGCAGTTACTCCCGACTAGCCAGCTCCTACGAGCAGTACTTC
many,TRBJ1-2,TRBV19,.,CASSMTGRNYGYTF,TGTGCCAGTAGTATGACAGGACGCAACTATGGCTACACCTTC
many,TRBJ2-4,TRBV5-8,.,CASSLTLRGKNIQYF,TGTGCCAGCAGCTTGACTCTGCGGGGCAAAAACATTCAGTACTTC
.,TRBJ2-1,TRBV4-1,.,CASSQERSGTHDEQFF,TGCGCCAGCAGCCAAGAAAGATCTGGGACACACGATGAGCAGTTCTTC
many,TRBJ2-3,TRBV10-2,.,CASRRDRNTDTQYF,TGCGCCAGCCGCCGGGATAGGAACACAGATACGCAGTATTTT
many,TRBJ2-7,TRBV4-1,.,CASSQDTGTYEQYF,TGCGCCAGCAGCCAAGATACAGGGACCTACGAGCAGTACTTC
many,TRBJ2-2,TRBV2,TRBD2,CASSETPGLAGETGELFF,TGTGCCAGCAGTGAAACCCCCGGACTAGCGGGAGAAACCGGGGAGCTGTTTTTT
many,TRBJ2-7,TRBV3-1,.,CASSWDLEGDEQYF,TGTGCCAGCAGCTGGGACCTCGAGGGCGACGAGCAGTACTTC
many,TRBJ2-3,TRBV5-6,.,CASSPYREKPDTQYF,TGTGCCAGCAGCCCGTACAGGGAGAAGCCAGATACGCAGTATTTT
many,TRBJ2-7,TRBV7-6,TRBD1,CASSDLGQGDEQYF,TGTGCCAGCAGCGATTTGGGACAGGGGGACGAGCAGTACTTC
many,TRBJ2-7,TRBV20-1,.,CSARAPGVYEQYF,TGCAGTGCTAGAGCTCCAGGGGTCTACGAGCAGTACTTC
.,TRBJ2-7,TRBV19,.,CASSIGGNSYEQCF,TGTGCCAGTAGTATTGGCGGGAACTCCTACGAGCAGTGCTTC
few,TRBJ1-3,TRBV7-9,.,CASTPRGTNSGDTIYF,TGTGCCAGCACTCCTCGGGGGACAAACTCTGGAGACACCATATATTTT
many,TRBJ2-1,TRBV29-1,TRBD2,CSVEGLFGTIYEQFF,TGCAGCGTTGAAGGCTTGTTTGGGACTATCTATGAGCAGTTCTTC
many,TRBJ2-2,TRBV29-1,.,CSVEGAENTGELFF,TGCAGCGTTGAAGGGGCTGAGAACACCGGGGAGCTGTTTTTT
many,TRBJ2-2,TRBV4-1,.,CASSPSGAPSHTGELFF,TGCGCCAGCAGCCCATCCGGGGCTCCCTCTCACACCGGGGAGCTGTTTTTT
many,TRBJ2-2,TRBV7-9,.,CASSSTSGTATPNTGELFF,TGTGCCAGCAGCTCCACATCTGGGACGGCGACTCCGAACACCGGGGAGCTGTTTTTT
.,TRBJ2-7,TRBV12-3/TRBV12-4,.,CASCSIEGFAEQYF,TGTGCCAGCTGTTCCATTGAGGGTTTTGCCGAGCAGTACTTC
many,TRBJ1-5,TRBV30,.,CAWKEIINQPQHF,TGTGCCTGGAAAGAGATAATCAATCAGCCCCAGCATTTT
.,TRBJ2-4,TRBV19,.,CASSRGLRSKNIQYF,TGTGCCAGTAGCAGGGGTCTGCGATCCAAAAACATTCAGTACTTC